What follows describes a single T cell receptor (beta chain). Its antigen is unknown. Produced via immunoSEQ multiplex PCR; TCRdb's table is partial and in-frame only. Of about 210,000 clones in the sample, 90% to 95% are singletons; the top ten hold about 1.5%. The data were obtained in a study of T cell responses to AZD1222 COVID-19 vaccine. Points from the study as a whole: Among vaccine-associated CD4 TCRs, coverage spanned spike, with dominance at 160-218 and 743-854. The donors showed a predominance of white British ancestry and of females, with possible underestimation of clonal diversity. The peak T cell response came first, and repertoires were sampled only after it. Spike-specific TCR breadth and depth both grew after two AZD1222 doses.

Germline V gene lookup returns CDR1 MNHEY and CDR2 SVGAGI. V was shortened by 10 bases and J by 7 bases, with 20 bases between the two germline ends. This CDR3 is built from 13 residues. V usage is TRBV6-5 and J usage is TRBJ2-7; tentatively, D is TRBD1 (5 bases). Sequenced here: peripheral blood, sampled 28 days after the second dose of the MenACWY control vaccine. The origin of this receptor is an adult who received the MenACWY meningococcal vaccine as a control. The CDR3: CATLSAGLREQYF. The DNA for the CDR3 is TGTGCCACCTTATCGGCAGGGTTGAGGGAGCAGTACTTC.